The 25 T cell receptor beta chains below come from one sample, sequenced in a study of blood T cell repertoires in COVID-19. The table came from immunoSEQ multiplex PCR; TCRdb's copy has only in-frame clones and leaves some out. The repertoire holds 100,000 to 150,000 clones, with 82% as singletons. Sequencing used peripheral blood. Receptors originate from a woman aged 65 to 85 with acute or convalescent COVID-19.

The chain couples TRBV7-3 to TRBJ2-7; D is possibly TRBD1 (5 bases). The CDR3 contains 12 residues. Germline lookup yields CDR1 SGHTA and CDR2 FQGTGA. V gave up 4 bases and J gave up 6 bases, with 10 bases separating them. The CDR3, as DNA: TGTGCCAGCAGCTCTGGCAGGGCCGAGCAGTACTTC. Its protein is CASSSGRAEQYF. The whole variable domain, remainder taken from reference TRBV7-3 and TRBJ2-7, is GAGVSQTPSNKVTEKGKYVELRCDPISGHTALYWYRQSLGQGPEFLIYFQGTGAADDSGLPNDRFFAVRPEGSVSTLKIQRTERGDSAVYLCASSSGRAEQYFGPGTRLTVT.

This sequence joins TRBV5-4 and TRBJ1-2; the D is unclear. CDR3 length: 12 residues. The V gene lost 0 bases and the J gene lost 4 bases, with 4 bases spanning the gap. Germline CDR1 is SGHNT and CDR2 is YYREEE (reference sequence). This chain's CDR3 is CASSLDGYGYTF. In nucleotides, the CDR3 is TGTGCCAGCAGCTTGGACGGCTATGGCTACACCTTC.

The chain is built from TRBV2 and TRBJ1-4, with TRBD1 identical over 10 bases. CDR1 and CDR2 from the germline V gene are SNHLY and FYNNEI. Losses at the gene ends were 7 bases for V and 8 bases for J; bases not matched to a gene: 10. The CDR3 is made up of 15 amino acids. The CDR3 sequence: CASISTGTGDEKLFF. The CDR3 DNA reads as TGTGCCAGCATTAGTACGGGGACAGGGGACGAAAAACTGTTTTTT. The variable domain in full, with the rest retrieved from reference TRBV2 and TRBJ1-4, is EPEVTQTPSHQVTQMGQEVILRCVPISNHLYFYWYRQILGQKVEFLVSFYNNEISEKSEIFDDQFSVERPDGSNFTLKIRSTKLEDSAMYFCASISTGTGDEKLFFGSGTQLSVL.

The J gene is TRBJ1-1, the V gene TRBV9; D uncertain. Germline V lookup: CDR1 SGDLS, CDR2 YYNGEE. The CDR3 runs 13 residues. V lost 0 bases and J 1 base, leaving 4 bases between the germline ends. The CDR3 DNA sequence: TGTGCCAGCAGCGTAGTTCAGAACACTGAAGCTTTCTTT. This translates into CASSVVQNTEAFF.

CDR3 region: CASSSGQGAAGYTF. CDR3 coding DNA: TGTGCCAGCAGCTCGGGACAGGGGGCGGCTGGCTACACCTTC. The rearrangement uses TRBV9 and TRBJ1-2; TRBD1 agrees at 12 bases. The V and J ends lost 4 bases and 7 bases, in that order; junction bases with no gene match: 5. Germline V gene sequence: CDR1 SGDLS, CDR2 YYNGEE. The CDR3 is made up of 14 amino acids.

V gene TRBV2 combines with J gene TRBJ2-1, with 8 bases aligning to TRBD2. Germline CDR1 is SNHLY and CDR2 is FYNNEI. V lost 5 bases, J lost 5 bases, and 5 bases stayed unmatched. The CDR3 has 14 amino acids. CDR3 amino acids: CASSTGGAHNEQFF. CDR3 DNA: TGTGCCAGCAGTACCGGGGGGGCTCACAATGAGCAGTTCTTC.

To note about this clone: The same CDR3 can be traced to other DNA sequences in this sample. This chain joins TRBV7-9 and TRBJ1-1; D gene uncertain. This CDR3 comprises 13 residues. Trimming cost V 1 base and J 5 bases, with 8 bases left between them. CDR1 is SEHNR and CDR2 is FQNEAQ in the germline V gene (reference sequence). The CDR3 DNA sequence: TGTGCCAGCAGCTTAGAAGGCGGAACTGAAGCTTTCTTT. Translation: CASSLEGGTEAFF.

Points on this clone: The same CDR3 is also encoded by other DNA sequences in this sample. The chain couples TRBV19 to TRBJ1-1; D not resolved. Germline CDR1 and CDR2: LNHDA and SQIVND (reference sequence). The CDR3 spans 12 residues. Trimming took 5 bases from V and 4 from J, leaving 8 bases between them. The CDR3 here is CASSRSGTEAFF. The CDR3 DNA follows: TGTGCCAGTAGTCGGAGCGGCACTGAAGCTTTCTTT.

J is TRBJ1-1 and V is TRBV6-4; D unclear. Between the trimmed V and J ends, which lost 2 bases and 2 bases, there was a span of 6 bases. Germline-derived CDR1 and CDR2 are MRHNA and SNTAGT. The CDR3 spans 13 residues. The CDR3 region is CASSDGGNTEAFF. CDR3 DNA sequence: TGTGCCAGCAGTGACGGCGGTAACACTGAAGCTTTCTTT.

This chain links TRBV5-1 with TRBJ1-5; D call uncertain. Trimming stripped 0 bases from V and 1 base from J, with 11 bases between. The CDR3 loop spans 16 amino acids. CDR1 is SGHRS and CDR2 is YFSETQ in the germline V gene. CDR3 nucleotides: TGCGCCAGCAGCTTGGGCGGCGCGGAAAGCAATCAGCCCCAGCATTTT. Translated: CASSLGGAESNQPQHF. Complete variable domain (other parts from reference TRBV5-1 and TRBJ1-5): KAGVTQTPRYLIKTRGQQVTLSCSPISGHRSVSWYQQTPGQGLQFLFEYFSETQRNKGNFPGRFSGRQFSNSRSEMNVSTLELGDSALYLCASSLGGAESNQPQHFGDGTRLSIL.

This chain links TRBV5-6 with TRBJ2-2; D perhaps matches TRBD1 (7 bases). Germline CDR1 reads SGHDT; CDR2 reads YYEEEE. The V end lost 0 bases, the J end lost 2 bases, and 14 bases lay between the germline ends. The CDR3 has 17 amino acids. The CDR3 DNA sequence: TGTGCCAGCAGCTTGGCCTCGCAGGGGGGTAACACCGGGGAGCTGTTTTTT. As protein: CASSLASQGGNTGELFF.

This clone showed up just a few times. The chain carries TRBV12-5 and TRBJ1-5; D unresolved. CDR3 length: 15 amino acids. Per germline, CDR1 LGHNT and CDR2 FRNRAP. Trimming left V 2 bases short and J 6 bases short, with 14 bases between. CDR3 sequence (DNA): TGTGCTAGTGGTTTGAGCCAGGACCGGGGTCAGCCCCAGCATTTT. This translates into CASGLSQDRGQPQHF.

The chain recombines TRBV12-3 or TRBV12-4 with TRBJ2-3, with D perhaps TRBD2 (6 bases). CDR3 length: 13 amino acids. Trimming pared 6 bases from V and 6 bases from J, leaving 13 bases between. CDR3 sequence reads: CASSLHAGDTQYF. CDR3 nucleotides: TGTGCCAGCAGCCTCCACGCGGGGGATACGCAGTATTTT.

The V gene is TRBV5-1, the J gene TRBJ2-4; D is uncertain. Between the trimmed V and J ends, which lost 4 bases and 1 base, there was a span of 15 bases. The CDR3 loop spans 16 amino acids. Germline CDR1 SGHRS, CDR2 YFSETQ. The CDR3 region has the DNA TGCGCCAGCAGCCTCGACACACAAGGCGCCAAAAACATTCAGTACTTC. Translated, it gives CASSLDTQGAKNIQYF.

In this sample, this clone turned up once. The gene calls are TRBV19 and TRBJ2-1, with 12 positions matching TRBD2. The length of the CDR3 is 15 residues. Trimming removed 3 bases from V and 9 bases from J; junction bases left unmatched: 6. Looked up from germline, CDR1 is LNHDA and CDR2 is SQIVND (reference sequence). The CDR3 here is CASSIPLAGGSEQFF. The CDR3 coding sequence is TGTGCCAGTAGTATCCCACTAGCGGGGGGTAGTGAGCAGTTCTTC.

The chain employs TRBV6-5 and TRBJ1-2; D possibly corresponds to TRBD1 (6 bases). The V end lost 0 bases, the J end lost 5 bases, and 13 bases lay between the germline ends. The CDR3 totals 15 residues. Germline V gene data show CDR1 as MNHEY and CDR2 as SVGAGI. This CDR3 reads CASSYSMKGEYGYTF. The CDR3 DNA sequence: TGTGCCAGCAGTTACTCGATGAAGGGGGAGTATGGCTACACCTTC.

The CDR3: CASSPSGGYTF. The CDR3 DNA reads as TGTGCCAGCAGCCCCAGTGGCGGCTACACCTTC. The rearrangement uses TRBV11-2 and TRBJ1-2; D not resolved. The V and J ends lost 5 bases and 8 bases respectively, with 9 bases between them. The germline CDR1 and CDR2 sequences are SGHAT and FQNNGV. The CDR3 runs to 11 residues.

This clone came up once. The chain combines TRBV6-5 with TRBJ1-2; maybe TRBD1 (5 bases). V dropped 6 bases and J dropped 13 bases, with 21 bases sitting between them. Germline CDR1 is MNHEY and CDR2 is SVGAGI. The CDR3 is made up of 13 amino acids. The CDR3 nucleotides are TGTGCCAGCAGAACGGGGGGAACGGAACCCCCCACCTTC. Residues: CASRTGGTEPPTF.

The rearrangement links TRBV6-5 to TRBJ1-2; D perhaps matches TRBD1 (6 bases). This CDR3 is 14 amino acids long. Germline values: CDR1 MNHEY, CDR2 SVGAGI. Trimming removed 6 bases from V and 0 bases from J, with 11 bases in between. Here the CDR3 reads CASRTGFPNYGYTF. The DNA of the CDR3 is TGTGCCAGCAGAACAGGGTTTCCTAACTATGGCTACACCTTC.

V is TRBV5-1 and J is TRBJ2-2, with TRBD2 identical over 11 bases. This CDR3 region has 16 residues. J lost 1 base, V lost 1 base, and 0 bases had no gene match. Germline V lookup: CDR1 SGHRS, CDR2 YFSETQ. CDR3 coding DNA: TGCGCCAGCAGCTTGACTAGCGGGGGGAACACCGGGGAGCTGTTTTTT. It codes for CASSLTSGGNTGELFF.

The rearrangement joins TRBV19 to TRBJ1-2; D not certain. CDR1 and CDR2 from the germline V gene are LNHDA and SQIVND (reference sequence). This CDR3 is built from 13 residues. Trimming cost V 10 bases and J 1 base, with 13 bases left between them. CDR3 amino acids: CATSTHNNYGYTF. CDR3 nucleotide sequence: TGTGCCACCTCGACACATAATAACTATGGCTACACCTTC.

The chain joins TRBV4-2 to TRBJ1-6, with D maybe TRBD1 (5 bases). Trimming shortened V by 1 base and J by 4 bases, and 8 bases separated the two germline ends. The CDR3 is 15 residues long. Germline CDR1 reads LGHNA; CDR2 reads YNFKEQ. The CDR3 nucleotides read TGTGCCAGCAGCCAAGGGACACGTTATAATTCACCCCTCCACTTT. Amino acid sequence: CASSQGTRYNSPLHF.

This sequence joins TRBV10-3 and TRBJ1-1; TRBD1 matches 7 bases. This CDR3 spans 15 amino acids. Germline V gene lookup returns CDR1 ENHRY and CDR2 SYGVKD. V was clipped by 6 bases and J by 0 bases; unmatched bases: 7. The CDR3 protein is CAISRDRQLNTEAFF. The CDR3 DNA reads as TGTGCCATCAGCCGGGACAGACAACTGAACACTGAAGCTTTCTTT.

The chain joins TRBV7-9 to TRBJ2-5; perhaps TRBD1 as D (6 bases). Trimming shortened V by 5 bases and J by 5 bases, and 18 bases separated the two germline ends. CDR3 length: 15 residues. Germline V lookup: CDR1 SEHNR, CDR2 FQNEAQ (reference sequence). CDR3 amino acids: CASSPLTGYGETQYF. The CDR3 region has the DNA TGTGCCAGCAGCCCCCTCACAGGGTATGGGGAGACCCAGTACTTC.

V is TRBV18 and J is TRBJ2-5; 8 bases agree with TRBD2. This CDR3 spans 15 amino acids. Germline CDR1 is KGHSH and CDR2 is LQKENI. The V segment lost 3 bases and the J segment 2 bases; nucleotides outside the gene matches: 5. CDR3 nucleotides: TGTGCCAGCTCACCCACAACTAGCGGACAAGAGACCCAGTACTTC. The encoded protein is CASSPTTSGQETQYF. The complete variable domain, with remaining parts taken from reference TRBV18 and TRBJ2-5, reads NAGVMQNPRHLVRRRGQEARLRCSPMKGHSHVYWYRQLPEEGLKFMVYLQKENIIDESGMPKERFSAEFPKEGPSILRIQQVVRGDSAAYFCASSPTTSGQETQYFGPGTRLLVL.